The 4 T cell receptor beta chains in this list originate from one sample, sequenced in a study of blood T cell repertoires in COVID-19. The data were produced by immunoSEQ multiplex PCR, yet TCRdb's version contains in-frame clones alone and is incomplete. The table records around 170,000 clones, roughly 85% of them present only once. The sample was peripheral blood. The receptor set was obtained from a man aged 45 to 65 with active or convalescent COVID-19.

The chain carries TRBV2 and TRBJ2-2, with D perhaps TRBD1 (6 bases). The germline V and J ends were trimmed by 4 bases and 1 base, with 13 bases remaining between them. Germline V CDR1 and CDR2: SNHLY, FYNNEI. This CDR3 spans 16 amino acids. This chain's CDR3 is CASSVVGTQNTGELFF. CDR3 nucleotide sequence: TGTGCCAGCAGTGTCGTTGGGACACAGAACACCGGGGAGCTGTTTTTT.

This chain uses TRBV19 with TRBJ1-3; no clear D gene. The V and J ends lost 4 bases and 0 bases respectively, with 10 bases between them. There are 15 residues in the CDR3. Germline loops: CDR1 LNHDA, CDR2 SQIVND (reference sequence). The CDR3 loop reads CASSKRRDSGNTIYF. CDR3 coding DNA: TGTGCCAGTAGTAAGAGGCGGGACTCTGGAAACACCATATATTTT. The full variable domain, with the rest looked up from reference TRBV19 and TRBJ1-3, is DGGITQSPKYLFRKEGQNVTLSCEQNLNHDAMYWYRQDPGQGLRLIYYSQIVNDFQKGDIAEGYSVSREKKESFPLTVTSAQKNPTAFYLCASSKRRDSGNTIYFGEGSWLTVV.

The rearrangement uses TRBV10-1 and TRBJ2-3, with 7 bases matching TRBD1. Germline CDR1 and CDR2: WNHNN and SYGVQD (reference sequence). Unmatched junction bases numbered 8, after V lost 6 bases and J lost 8 bases. The CDR3 is 13 amino acids. The CDR3 sequence: CASSRDSQLTQYF. The CDR3 nucleotides are TGCGCCAGCAGCCGGGACAGTCAGCTTACGCAGTATTTT.

The genes are TRBV6-5 and TRBJ1-4, with no clear D. This CDR3 contains 14 residues. Germline loops: CDR1 MNHEY, CDR2 SVGAGI. The V gene lost 4 bases and the J gene lost 7 bases, with 13 bases spanning the gap. CDR3 bases: TGTGCCAGCAGTTCAAACATAGAGGGTGAAAAACTGTTTTTT. Encoded protein: CASSSNIEGEKLFF.